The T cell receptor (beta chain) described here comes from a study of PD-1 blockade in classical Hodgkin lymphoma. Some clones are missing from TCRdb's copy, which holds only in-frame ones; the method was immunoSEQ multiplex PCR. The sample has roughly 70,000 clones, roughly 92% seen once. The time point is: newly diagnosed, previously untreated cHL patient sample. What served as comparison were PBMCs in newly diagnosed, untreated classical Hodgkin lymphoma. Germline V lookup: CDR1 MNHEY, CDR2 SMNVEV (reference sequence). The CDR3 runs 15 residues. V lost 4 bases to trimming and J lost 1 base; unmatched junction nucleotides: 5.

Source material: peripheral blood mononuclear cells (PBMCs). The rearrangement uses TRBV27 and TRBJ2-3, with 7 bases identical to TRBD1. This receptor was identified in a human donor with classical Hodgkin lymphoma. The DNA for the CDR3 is TGTGCCAGCAGTTCCCACAGGGGCCGCACAGATACGCAGTATTTT. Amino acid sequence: CASSSHRGRTDTQYF.